This T cell receptor beta chain was obtained from a study of PD-L1 blockade in urothelial cancer. About the study: Counts from blood samples showed a median of roughly 140,000 T cells.

In its sample, this clone was seen a few times. Using immunoSEQ multiplex PCR, the repertoire was profiled, and TCRdb retains in-frame clones only, with some absent. The table shows roughly 100,000 clones, with around four fifths occurring only once. Time point specified: peripheral blood 6 weeks after treatment start. The CDR3 is made up of 15 amino acids. Germline V gene data show CDR1 as MNHEY and CDR2 as SMNVEV (reference sequence). V gave up 2 bases and J gave up 5 bases, with 15 bases separating them. The gene calls are TRBV27 and TRBJ1-1; D is perhaps TRBD1 (5 bases). The TCR was taken from a man aged 65-85 years with urothelial cancer. The sequencing used PBMCs, collected around atezolizumab (anti-PD-L1) treatment. Here the CDR3 reads CASSLSAMGGTEAFF. CDR3 sequence (DNA): TGTGCCAGCAGTTTAAGCGCCATGGGGGGGACTGAAGCTTTCTTT.